This T cell receptor beta chain was identified during a study of liver allograft versus peripheral blood T cells. Study in general: T cell receptor repertoires in transplanted livers were compared with those in recipients' peripheral blood.

CDR1 and CDR2 from the germline V gene are MNHEY and SMNVEV (reference sequence). With 6 bases clipped from V and 7 bases from J, the junction kept 4 bases outside the gene matches. This CDR3 has 12 amino acids. TCRdb re-derived calls from the reads in MiXCR, one entry per CDR3 protein. This sample has approximately 13,000 distinct CDR3 sequences, with roughly 28% found just once. This clonotype was seen at least ten times. This clonotype was obtained from a human patient who had a liver transplant. Some T cells may be the graft donor's. The genes are TRBV27 and TRBJ2-5, with 8 bases that match TRBD2. CDR3 DNA sequence: TGTGCCAGCAGCCCGCTAGCGGGGACCCAGTACTTC. Translating it yields CASSPLAGTQYF.